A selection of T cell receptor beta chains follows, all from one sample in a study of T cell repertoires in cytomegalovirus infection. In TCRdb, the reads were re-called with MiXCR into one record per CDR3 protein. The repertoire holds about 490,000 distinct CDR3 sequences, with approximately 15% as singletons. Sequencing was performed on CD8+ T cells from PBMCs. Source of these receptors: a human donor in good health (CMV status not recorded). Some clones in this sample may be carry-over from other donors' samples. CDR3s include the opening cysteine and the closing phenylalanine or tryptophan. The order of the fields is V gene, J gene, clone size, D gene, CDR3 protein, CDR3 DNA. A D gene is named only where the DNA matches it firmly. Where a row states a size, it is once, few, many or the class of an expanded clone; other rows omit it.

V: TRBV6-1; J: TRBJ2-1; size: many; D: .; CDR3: CASSELAQSNEQFF; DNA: TGTGCCAGCAGTGAACTAGCCCAGAGTAATGAGCAGTTCTTC
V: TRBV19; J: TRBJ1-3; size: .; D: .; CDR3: CASIRGAGSGNTIYF; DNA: TGTGCCTCTATTAGGGGAGCGGGATCTGGAAACACCATATATTTT
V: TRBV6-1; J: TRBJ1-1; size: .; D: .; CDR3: CASSKGGGEAFF; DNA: TGTGCCAGCAGTAAGGGCGGGGGTGAAGCTTTCTTT
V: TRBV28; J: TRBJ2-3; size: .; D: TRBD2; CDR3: CASRPGTSRIGADTQYF; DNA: TGTGCCAGCAGACCCGGGACTAGCAGGATTGGGGCAGATACGCAGTATTTT
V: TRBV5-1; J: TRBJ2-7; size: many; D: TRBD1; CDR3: CASSYSGTGDLPYEQYF; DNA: TGCGCCAGCAGCTATTCCGGGACAGGAGATCTACCTTACGAGCAGTACTTC
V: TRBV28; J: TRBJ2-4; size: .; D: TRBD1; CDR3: CASSFPGQGIDIQYF; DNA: TGTGCCAGCAGTTTCCCGGGACAGGGGATCGACATTCAGTACTTC
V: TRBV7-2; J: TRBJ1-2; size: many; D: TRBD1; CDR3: CASSSLTGTAYGYTF; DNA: TGTGCCAGCAGCTCCCTCACCGGGACAGCCTATGGCTACACCTTC
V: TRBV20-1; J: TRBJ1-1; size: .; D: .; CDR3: CSAERGARGSTEAFF; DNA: TGCAGTGCCGAGCGGGGGGCGAGGGGGAGCACTGAAGCTTTCTTT
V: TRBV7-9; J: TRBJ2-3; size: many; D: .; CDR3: CASSLHSSSTDTQYF; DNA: TGTGCCAGCAGCTTACACAGTTCAAGCACAGATACGCAGTATTTT
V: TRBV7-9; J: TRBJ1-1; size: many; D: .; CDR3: CASSLVSTNTEAFF; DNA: TGTGCCAGCAGCTTAGTATCTACGAACACTGAAGCTTTCTTT
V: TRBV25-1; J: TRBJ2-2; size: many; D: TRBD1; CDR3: CASSLGPTGVTGELFF; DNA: TGTGCCAGCAGTCTTGGCCCGACAGGGGTCACCGGGGAGCTGTTTTTT
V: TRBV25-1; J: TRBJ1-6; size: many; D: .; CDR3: CASSEQTHNSPLHF; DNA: TGTGCCAGCAGTGAACAGACACATAATTCACCCCTCCACTTT